Below, one T cell receptor (beta chain) is given with its context. CDR1 and CDR2 (germline): SGDLS, YYNGEE. The V and J ends lost 4 bases and 0 bases, in that order; junction bases with no gene match: 2. The CDR3 contains 14 residues. Original analysis: Amplification of reference gene primers was used by the study to estimate nucleated cell counts. Method: immunoSEQ multiplex PCR; TCRdb's copy keeps in-frame clones and lacks some. V and J calls and clone size are given by that table; D and trimming were obtained from the DNA. The data show 250,000 to 300,000 clones, 80% to 95% seen once. Seattle researchers signed up patients amid active infection and tracked them longitudinally. The data derive from a study of blood T cell repertoires in COVID-19.

The sample comprised peripheral blood. The sequence was collected from a woman in her twenties or thirties with COVID-19, enrolled during active disease. The chain has TRBV9 and TRBJ2-7; TRBD2 agrees at 9 bases. CDR3 bases: TGTGCCAGCAGCCCAGCGGGGGGCTCCTACGAGCAGTACTTC. This encodes CASSPAGGSYEQYF. The complete variable domain, with remaining parts taken from reference TRBV9 and TRBJ2-7, reads DSGVTQTPKHLITATGQRVTLRCSPRSGDLSVYWYQQSLDQGLQFLIQYYNGEERAKGNILERFSAQQFPDLHSELNLSSLELGDSALYFCASSPAGGSYEQYFGPGTRLTVT.